This T cell receptor beta chain comes out of a study of T cell repertoires in cytomegalovirus infection. Study in general: Evidence of both CMV infection and a matching HLA type came from public TCR beta signatures.

TCRdb re-called the reads through MiXCR, storing one row per CDR3 protein. The sample includes under 350,000 distinct CDR3 sequences, about 8.8% seen only once; the top ten take approximately 2.3%. This clonotype has a count of ten or more. The J segment lost 5 bases and the V segment lost 7 bases, leaving 12 bases of the junction unmatched. In germline, CDR1 is SGHTA, CDR2 FQGNSA. This CDR3 spans 15 amino acids. Sequencing was performed on PBMCs. This sequence originates from a human donor in good health (CMV status not recorded). Some clones in this sample may be carry-over from other donors' samples. The chain uses TRBV7-2 and TRBJ2-5, with TRBD1 identical over 8 bases. CDR3 sequence: CASIPAQGAWETQYF. The CDR3 nucleotides read TGTGCCAGCATCCCCGCCCAGGGGGCGTGGGAGACCCAGTACTTC. The whole variable domain, filled in from reference TRBV7-2 and TRBJ2-5, reads GAGVSQSPSNKVTEKGKDVELRCDPISGHTALYWYRQSLGQGLEFLIYFQGNSAPDKSGLPSDRFSAERTGGSVSTLTIQRTQQEDSAVYLCASIPAQGAWETQYFGPGTRLLVL.